Following are 18 T cell receptor beta chains from one sample sequenced in a study of HIV-infected patients and healthy controls. The repertoire came from unfractionated whole blood and reflected all unsorted peripheral T cells. Alpha and beta constant-region primers primed reverse transcription of approximately 0.55 ug RNA. Each of the alpha and beta chains got its own library through chain-specific third strand synthesis with indices. TCRdb reprocessed the 5' RACE reads via MiXCR and lists one record per CDR3 protein. Counted here are roughly 16,000 distinct CDR3 sequences, about 5% occurring once; the ten biggest clones make up 1.9%. Sequencing was carried out using blood. These receptors all stem from an adult in good health.

This clonotype has ten or more counts. The chain joins TRBV13 to TRBJ2-1, with TRBD1 as a possible D gene (6 bases). The germline V gene encodes CDR1 PRHDT and CDR2 FYEKMQ (reference sequence). The CDR3 is 12 residues long. The V end was cut by 8 bases, the J end by 12 bases, with 17 bases between. The CDR3 spells CASRDIRYLQFF. Here the CDR3 DNA reads TGTGCCAGCCGGGACATCCGATACCTGCAGTTCTTC. Full variable domain (rest looked up from reference TRBV13 and TRBJ2-1): AAGVIQSPRHLIKEKRETATLKCYPIPRHDTVYWYQQGPGQDPQFLISFYEKMQSDKGSIPDRFSAQQFSDYHSELNMSSLELGDSALYFCASRDIRYLQFFGPGTRLTVL.

This clonotype was seen repeatedly, ten times or more. This chain joins TRBV6-5 and TRBJ2-7; tentatively, D is TRBD2 (5 bases). This CDR3 comprises 13 residues. CDR1 and CDR2 (germline): MNHEY, SVGAGI. The V end was cut by 8 bases, the J end by 2 bases, with 13 bases between. In DNA, the CDR3 is TGTGCCAGCGGCTCGGGAAGCCCCTACGAGCAGTACTTC. This sequence encodes CASGSGSPYEQYF.

This clonotype was recorded at least ten times. The rearrangement joins TRBV5-1 to TRBJ1-1; 10 bases map to TRBD1. The J segment lost 2 bases and the V segment lost 3 bases, leaving 4 bases of the junction unmatched. This CDR3 has 15 residues. Germline V CDR1 and CDR2: SGHRS, YFSETQ. For the CDR3, the DNA is TGCGCCAGCAGCTGGTCGACAGGGGGCAACACTGAAGCTTTCTTT. It specifies CASSWSTGGNTEAFF.

This clonotype has at least ten counts. The chain joins TRBV7-2 to TRBJ2-7, with a weak D call TRBD2 (5 bases). There are 13 residues in the CDR3. V lost 5 bases, J lost 11 bases, and 19 bases lay in between. CDR1 SGHTA and CDR2 FQGNSA come from the germline V gene. CDR3 DNA sequence: TGTGCCAGCAGCACCGGACTGAACTCGGTCGAGTACTTC. Translating it yields CASSTGLNSVEYF.

V and J are TRBV19 and TRBJ1-5, with D maybe TRBD1 (5 bases). Trimming shortened V by 5 bases and J by 7 bases, and 15 bases separated the two germline ends. The length of the CDR3 is 14 residues. Per the germline V gene, CDR1 is LNHDA and CDR2 is SQIVND (reference sequence). This chain's CDR3 is CASSAPRVSQPQHF. The CDR3 DNA is TGTGCCAGTAGTGCTCCCAGGGTTAGCCAGCCCCAGCATTTT.

This clonotype was picked up many times. The chain combines TRBV15 with TRBJ1-5, with 8 bases lining up with TRBD1. Losses at the gene ends were 10 bases for V and 4 bases for J; bases not matched to a gene: 9. Germline V gives CDR1 LNHNV, CDR2 YYDKDF (reference sequence). CDR3 length: 14 amino acids. In DNA, the CDR3 is TGTGCCATTTATGACAGGGGATCGAATCAGCCCCAGCATTTT. It yields the protein CAIYDRGSNQPQHF.

At least ten counts were recorded for this clonotype. The chain employs TRBV20-1 and TRBJ2-3, with 16 bases lining up with TRBD2. V trimming: 3 bases; J trimming: 3 bases; junction bases outside the gene matches: 3. The length of the CDR3 is 16 residues. Germline V gene lookup returns CDR1 DFQATT and CDR2 SNEGSKA (reference sequence). CDR3 loop: CSARGLAGGLTDTQYF. CDR3 nucleotide sequence: TGCAGTGCTAGGGGACTAGCGGGGGGGCTAACAGATACGCAGTATTTT.

This clonotype was seen ten or more times. The chain carries TRBV5-1 and TRBJ2-3, with TRBD2 identical over 10 bases. In germline, CDR1 is SGHRS, CDR2 YFSETQ. J gave up 2 bases and V 0 bases, and 6 bases lay outside the gene matches. CDR3 length: 17 amino acids. CDR3 loop: CASSLGIAGGYTDTQYF. CDR3 coding DNA: TGCGCCAGCAGCTTGGGGATAGCGGGGGGCTACACAGATACGCAGTATTTT. Supplemented by reference TRBV5-1 and TRBJ2-3, the full variable domain reads KAGVTQTPRYLIKTRGQQVTLSCSPISGHRSVSWYQQTPGQGLQFLFEYFSETQRNKGNFPGRFSGRQFSNSRSEMNVSTLELGDSALYLCASSLGIAGGYTDTQYFGPGTRLTVL.

This clonotype was counted many times. V is TRBV21-1 and J is TRBJ2-2. TRBV21-1 is tagged as a pseudogene. The CDR3 covers 12 residues. CDR3 sequence reads: CASNRSTGELFF. In DNA, the CDR3 is TGTGCCAGCAATCGGAGCACCGGGGAGCTGTTTTTT.

This clonotype was counted at least ten times. This rearrangement joins TRBV5-6 to TRBJ1-1; no definite D call. CDR3 length equals 13 residues. V lost 3 bases and J 7 bases, leaving 13 bases between the germline ends. From germline, CDR1 is SGHDT and CDR2 YYEEEE. CDR3 bases: TGTGCCAGCAGCTCAGCCCCAATCGATGAAGCTTTCTTT. Translation gives CASSSAPIDEAFF.

This clonotype was recorded at least ten times. V and J are TRBV27 and TRBJ1-6; no definite D call. The CDR3 spans 14 residues. Deletions cut 6 bases from V and 10 bases from J, with 16 bases between. CDR1 and CDR2 (germline): MNHEY, SMNVEV (reference sequence). Here the CDR3 DNA reads TGTGCCAGCAGCGCTCCCCAACCCCCCTCACCCCTCCACTTT. Amino acid sequence: CASSAPQPPSPLHF.

By share, this clonotype counts as medium-sized. The gene calls are TRBV19 and TRBJ2-3, with D possibly TRBD1 on 6 matching bases. The CDR3 is 14 residues long. Germline loops: CDR1 LNHDA, CDR2 SQIVND (reference sequence). The V end lost 3 bases, the J end lost 2 bases, and 9 bases lay between the germline ends. The CDR3 region has the DNA TGTGCCAGTAGTATTGGACAGCACACAGATACGCAGTATTTT. Its protein product is CASSIGQHTDTQYF.

This clonotype was counted a few times. The chain is built from TRBV2 and TRBJ1-2; D gene ambiguous. Germline V gene sequence: CDR1 SNHLY, CDR2 FYNNEI. V was cut by 8 bases and J by 3 bases, with 16 bases left in between. There are 14 residues in the CDR3. The CDR3 spells CASEFRLADYGYTF. CDR3 in DNA: TGTGCCAGCGAGTTTCGACTGGCGGACTATGGCTACACCTTC.

This clonotype has a handful of counts. The V gene is TRBV7-2, the J gene TRBJ1-3; TRBD1 aligns across 9 bases. Germline values: CDR1 SGHTA, CDR2 FQGNSA. After removal of 5 bases from V and 4 bases from J, the junction contained 15 bases not matched to a gene. The CDR3 is 18 amino acids. CDR3 sequence: CASSLKGQGFDSGNTIYF. CDR3 DNA: TGTGCCAGCAGCCTAAAAGGACAGGGGTTCGATTCGGGAAACACCATATATTTT.

This clonotype was observed many times. The chain is built from TRBV19 and TRBJ2-6; the D is unclear. Germline CDR1 reads LNHDA; CDR2 reads SQIVND (reference sequence). The CDR3 spans 15 residues. V lost 7 bases and J 3 bases, leaving 13 bases between the germline ends. The CDR3 spells CASIDPLGGANVLTF. The CDR3 bases are TGTGCCAGTATCGACCCCCTTGGTGGGGCCAACGTCCTGACTTTC. The full variable domain, with the rest looked up from reference TRBV19 and TRBJ2-6, is DGGITQSPKYLFRKEGQNVTLSCEQNLNHDAMYWYRQDPGQGLRLIYYSQIVNDFQKGDIAEGYSVSREKKESFPLTVTSAQKNPTAFYLCASIDPLGGANVLTFGAGSRLTVL.

This clonotype was counted many times. This sequence joins TRBV6-2 or TRBV6-3 and TRBJ1-2, with D perhaps matching TRBD1 (5 bases). V shed 10 bases and J shed 8 bases, with 29 bases lying between them. The germline V gene encodes CDR1 MNHEY and CDR2 SVGEGT. The CDR3 contains 16 residues. The CDR3 DNA sequence: TGTGCCACCTGGGGGAATCCAGGGCACTCGAAAGGCGGCTACACCTTC. Translation: CATWGNPGHSKGGYTF.

In this sample, this clonotype is medium-sized. The V call is TRBV2, the J call TRBJ1-4, with D tentatively TRBD1 (6 bases). CDR1 is SNHLY, CDR2 FYNNEI, per germline. The CDR3 contains 13 residues. The CDR3 reads CAGRGTTHEKLFF. The CDR3, as DNA: TGTGCGGGGAGGGGGACGACGCATGAAAAACTGTTTTTT.

This clonotype was seen a few times. The V call is TRBV7-2, the J call TRBJ2-5; D unclear. The CDR3 has 15 amino acids. Germline V CDR1 and CDR2: SGHTA, FQGNSA. Between the trimmed V and J ends, which lost 1 base and 2 bases, there was a span of 11 bases. The CDR3 bases are TGTGCCAGCAGCTTAGATGGCATCTTACAAGAGACCCAGTACTTC. Translated: CASSLDGILQETQYF.